This record concerns one T cell receptor (beta chain) sequence. Its antigen is currently unknown. The data belong to a study of spatial heterogeneity in lung cancer. Notes on the study in general: It was found that expanded intratumoral alpha and beta TCR counts tracked tumor mutation counts.

CDR1 and CDR2 (germline): LNHDA, SQIVND (reference sequence). The CDR3 consists of 16 residues. The V end lost 3 bases, the J end lost 4 bases, and 16 bases lay between the germline ends. This sample's time point: sample taken at primary tumor resection. Sequencing of whole RNA from tumor, nontumor lung or frozen PBMC involved no sorting. TCRdb re-called the 5' RACE reads through MiXCR, storing one row per CDR3 protein. The table has about 9,800 distinct CDR3 sequences, roughly 50% seen once. This clonotype was sampled from a female donor with early-stage non-small cell lung cancer. The sequencing used lung tumor tissue, collected at surgery. The chain joins TRBV19 to TRBJ1-5; D unresolved. Here the CDR3 reads CASSIGSLVINQPQHF. In DNA form, the CDR3 reads TGTGCCAGTAGTATTGGCAGCCTCGTGATAAATCAGCCCCAGCATTTT.